The T cell receptor (beta chain) described here comes from a study of T cell responses to AZD1222 COVID-19 vaccine. TCRdb keeps only in-frame clones here, not all; method: immunoSEQ multiplex PCR. The sample has 150,000 to 200,000 clones; around 91% are singletons. Germline V gene data show CDR1 as SGHTA and CDR2 as FQGTGA. With 3 bases removed from V and 1 base from J, the gap between germline ends came to 6 bases. The CDR3 spans 13 residues. This rearrangement joins TRBV7-3 to TRBJ1-1; no clear D gene. The receptor's source is an adult in good health. The sequences come from peripheral blood, collected on day 0 of AZD1222 vaccination. CDR3 loop: CASSLSENTEAFF. The CDR3 DNA follows: TGTGCCAGCAGCTTGAGTGAGAACACTGAAGCTTTCTTT.